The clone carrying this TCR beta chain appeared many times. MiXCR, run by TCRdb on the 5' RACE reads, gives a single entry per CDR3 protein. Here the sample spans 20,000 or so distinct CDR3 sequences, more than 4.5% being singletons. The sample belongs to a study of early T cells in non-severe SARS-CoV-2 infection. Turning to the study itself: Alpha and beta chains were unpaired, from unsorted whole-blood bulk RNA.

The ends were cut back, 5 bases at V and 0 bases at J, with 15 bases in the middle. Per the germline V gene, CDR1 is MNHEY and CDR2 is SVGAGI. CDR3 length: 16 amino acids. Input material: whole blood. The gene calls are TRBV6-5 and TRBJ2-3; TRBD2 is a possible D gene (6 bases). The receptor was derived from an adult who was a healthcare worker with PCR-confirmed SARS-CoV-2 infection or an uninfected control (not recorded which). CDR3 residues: CASSTPGGTSTDTQYF. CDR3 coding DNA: TGTGCCAGCAGTACACCAGGAGGGACTAGCACAGATACGCAGTATTTT.